This TCR beta chain was recorded in a study of T-cell reconstitution after alpha-beta-depleted transplantation in children (TCRdb year 2016). Context from the whole study: T-cell immune reconstitution after TCRalphabeta/CD19-depleted allogeneic hematopoietic cell transplantation in children was quantitatively tracked in the study by means of TCR repertoire profiling.

This clonotype was counted many times. There is no known antigen for this receptor. No base qualities exist here, and no much larger clone lies one base off it. CDR1 MDHEN and CDR2 SYDVKM are derived from the germline V gene. The germline V end is reduced by 6 bases and the J end by 1 base; junction bases left unmatched: 5. Including the terminal cysteine and phenylalanine, the CDR3 comprises 14 residues. Of all the DNA, just the CDR3 is kept, 42 bases in frame from base 1. Beyond this particular receptor, the publication reports: Over subsequent months, a decline in hyperexpanded clone frequencies was noted, and after one year, T-cell counts and TCRbeta diversity were mostly ascribed to newly produced T cells. The high TCRbeta diversity at day 60 in some patients was ascribed to recipient T cells and intrathymic progenitors that had survived conditioning. Apparently early alphabetaT-cell count recovery about two months after transplant reportedly relied on only several hundred rapidly expanded clones derived from non-depleted graft cells.

The sample's treatment or condition, from its label and the paper: allogeneic hematopoietic cell transplantation with graft depleted of TCRalphabeta T cells and CD19 B cells. The transplant recipients were children given TCRalphabeta/CD19-depleted allogeneic hematopoietic cell grafts. Libraries were built with PCR. Data came from an Illumina HiSeq 2500. TCR library preparation used molecular barcoding, with unique molecular identifiers applied to normalize quantification of the TCRbeta repertoire. TCRdb reran the public reads through fastp at Q25 and MiXCR, keeping productive beta chains. Each entry merges the rows of one CDR3 protein and shows their most common DNA and genes. The sample profile shows about 200,000 distinct CDR3 sequences; roughly 7% of them were found once. The leading ten clones occupy around 5% of the sample.

The material sequenced was PBMCs, taken before TCRalphabeta/CD19-depleted stem cell transplant. Here the chain combines TRBV28 and TRBJ2-7; TRBD2 fits 8 bases in the junction. This clonotype was obtained from a boy between 2 and 15 years old with acute lymphoblastic leukemia, due to receive a stem cell transplant. The sequenced DNA is TGTGCCAGCAGGGGTAGCGGGGTTTCCTACGAGCAGTACTTC. It encodes CASRGSGVSYEQYF.